One T cell receptor (beta chain) is described in this entry. The antigen is undetermined. The naive CD8 subset, CD45RO-negative cells positively selected for CCR7, excluded terminally differentiated effector memory CD45RA+ cells. This record comes from a study of shared clonotypes between healthy human individuals. Points from the study as a whole: Generally, naive subsets (rather than memory subsets) showed larger estimated richness. Roughly 5% of naive CD4 clonotypes were shared across four donors.

Sequencing used immunoSEQ multiplex PCR; TCRdb keeps in-frame clones, though not all of them. Altogether about 2 million clones are present, approximately 95% being singletons, with the ten largest covering approximately 1.2%. The sequencing input was naive CD8+ T cells sorted from blood. This receptor was identified in a man between 18 and 35 years old in good health.

The CDR3 region is CASSLVGNTYEQYF. The CDR3 nucleotides read TGTGCCAGCAGTTTGGTAGGGAACACCTACGAGCAGTACTTC. This chain links TRBV27 with TRBJ2-7, with D unclear. CDR3 length equals 14 residues. The germline gives CDR1 MNHEY, CDR2 SMNVEV (reference sequence). Trimming removed 3 bases from V and 2 bases from J, with 11 bases in between.